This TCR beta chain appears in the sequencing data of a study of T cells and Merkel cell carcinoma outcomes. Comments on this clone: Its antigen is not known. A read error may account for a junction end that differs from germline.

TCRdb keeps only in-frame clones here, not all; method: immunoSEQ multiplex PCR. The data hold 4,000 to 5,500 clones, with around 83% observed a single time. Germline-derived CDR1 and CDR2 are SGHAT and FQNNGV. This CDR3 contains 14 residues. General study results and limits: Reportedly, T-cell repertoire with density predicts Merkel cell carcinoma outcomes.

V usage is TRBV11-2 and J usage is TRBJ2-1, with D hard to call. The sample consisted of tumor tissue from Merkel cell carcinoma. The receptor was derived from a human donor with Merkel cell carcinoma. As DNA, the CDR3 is TGTGCCAGCAGCTTAGGTTGGACCTACAATAAGCAGTTCTTC. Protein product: CASSLGWTYNKQFF.